The sequence of this TCR beta chain was determined in a study of T cells in Graves' hyperthyroidism and ophthalmopathy. In this sample, this clonotype turned up a few times. The V gene lost 5 bases and the J gene lost 7 bases, with 18 bases spanning the gap. Germline CDR1 and CDR2: SGHVS and FQNEAQ. There are 15 residues in the CDR3. Amplification targeted TCR beta CDR3 regions from RNA transcripts. The HTBI primer set was used in a first-round RT-PCR of the TCR CDR3. TCRdb re-derived calls from the multiplex PCR reads in MiXCR, one entry per CDR3 protein. The sample holds more than 300,000 distinct CDR3 sequences, about a sixth seen once.

The TCR comes from a woman in her twenties or thirties with Graves' hyperthyroidism that later progressed to Graves' ophthalmopathy. The genes are TRBV7-8 and TRBJ1-5; tentative D call: TRBD1 (5 bases). The sample taken for sequencing was blood. CDR3 region: CASSPYLGGEQPQHF. The CDR3 nucleotides are TGTGCCAGCAGCCCCTATCTTGGGGGAGAACAGCCCCAGCATTTT.